The 21 T cell receptor beta chains presented below share a single source sample, sequenced in a study of CD8 T cells in ankylosing spondylitis. Their antigen targets remain unknown. TCRdb ran MiXCR on the 5' RACE reads and lists one entry per CDR3 protein. The sample holds 700,000 to 850,000 distinct CDR3 sequences; about an eighth are singletons and the top ten take less than 0.65%. Findings and caveats of the study: What appeared characteristic of ankylosing spondylitis blood was a TCR beta motif of 7 or 8 highly homologous variants.

Sequencing was carried out using blood, either unsorted or a sorted T cell fraction (not recorded which). These TCRs come from a male donor with ankylosing spondylitis.

At least ten counts were recorded for this clonotype. The chain combines TRBV7-6 with TRBJ2-1; D possibly corresponds to TRBD1 (5 bases). This CDR3 has 13 amino acids. Trimming left V 3 bases short and J 8 bases short, with 11 bases between. Germline-derived CDR1 and CDR2 are SGHVS and FNYEAQ. As DNA, the CDR3 is TGTGCCAGCAGCTTGACCAGGGAATATGAGCAGTTCTTC. Protein sequence: CASSLTREYEQFF. The full variable domain, with the rest looked up from reference TRBV7-6 and TRBJ2-1, is GAGVSQSPRYKVTKRGQDVALRCDPISGHVSLYWYRQALGQGPEFLTYFNYEAQQDKSGLPNDRFSAERPEGSISTLTIQRTEQRDSAMYRCASSLTREYEQFFGPGTRLTVL.

This clonotype has a handful of counts. One end of the junction varies from germline; a read error may be responsible. This sequence joins TRBV7-9 and TRBJ2-7; D possibly matches TRBD1 or TRBD2 (5 bases each). This CDR3 comprises 12 residues. Per germline, CDR1 SEHNR and CDR2 FQNEAQ (reference sequence). CDR3 protein: CASSLWLGRESF. The CDR3 nucleotides are TGTGCCAGCAGCTTATGGTTGGGCAGGGAGAGCTTC.

The gene calls are TRBV4-3 and TRBJ2-2, with 13 bases lining up with TRBD2. V lost 4 bases to trimming and J lost 5 bases; unmatched junction nucleotides: 4. Germline assignment: CDR1 LGHNA and CDR2 YSLEER. CDR3 length: 16 residues. The CDR3 protein is CASSLSGLAGTGELFF. As DNA, the CDR3 is TGCGCCAGCAGCCTATCGGGACTAGCGGGGACCGGGGAGCTGTTTTTT.

This clonotype showed up just a few times. The chain's CDR3 is CSAIWLAGGPSYNEQFF. CDR3 in DNA: TGCAGTGCTATCTGGCTAGCGGGGGGCCCCTCCTACAATGAGCAGTTCTTC. The gene calls are TRBV20-1 and TRBJ2-1; 11 nucleotides agree with TRBD2. Germline CDR1 DFQATT, CDR2 SNEGSKA (reference sequence). This CDR3 region has 17 residues. V lost 4 bases and J lost 0; bases outside the gene matches: 8.

This clonotype showed up many times. The chain links TRBV6-2 or TRBV6-3 to TRBJ1-1; 8 nucleotides agree with TRBD1. Germline trimming cut 6 bases from V and 0 bases from J; bases unmatched to any gene: 3. Looked up from germline, CDR1 is MNHEY and CDR2 is SVGEGT. This CDR3 spans 14 amino acids. The CDR3 DNA is TGTGCCAGCAGGGACAGGGAGATGAACACTGAAGCTTTCTTT. Encoded protein: CASRDREMNTEAFF.

This clonotype was detected only a few times. This chain uses TRBV18 with TRBJ1-2; D is unresolved. The CDR3 spans 13 residues. V lost 1 base and J 5 bases, leaving 8 bases between the germline ends. Germline V CDR1 and CDR2: KGHSH, LQKENI. The CDR3 DNA reads TGTGCCAGCTCACCACTCACGGAGTATGGCTACACCTTC. Protein sequence: CASSPLTEYGYTF.

This rearrangement joins TRBV27 to TRBJ2-3, with 10 bases that match TRBD2. Trimming removed 1 base from V and 2 bases from J; junction bases left unmatched: 3. The CDR3 contains 16 residues. The germline V gene has CDR1 MNHEY and CDR2 SMNVEV (reference sequence). The CDR3 here is CASSLFTSGDTDTQYF. DNA for the CDR3: TGTGCCAGCAGTTTATTTACTAGCGGGGACACAGATACGCAGTATTTT.

This chain connects TRBV7-2 to TRBJ2-7; D call uncertain. Trimming took 2 bases from V and 5 from J, leaving 7 bases between them. From germline, CDR1 is SGHTA and CDR2 FQGNSA. The CDR3 has 12 residues. CDR3 residues: CASSLLGHEQYF. In DNA, the CDR3 is TGTGCCAGCAGCTTATTAGGCCACGAGCAGTACTTC.

The chain has TRBV10-3 and TRBJ2-1; no firm D call. V was cut by 10 bases and J by 5 bases, with 9 bases left in between. CDR3 length equals 11 residues. Germline lookup yields CDR1 ENHRY and CDR2 SYGVKD. The CDR3 is CATQGNNEQFF. The CDR3 DNA reads TGTGCCACCCAAGGGAACAATGAGCAGTTCTTC.

The chain links TRBV15 to TRBJ2-1, with 7 bases fitting TRBD1. The CDR3 has 15 amino acids. Unmatched junction bases numbered 13, after V lost 1 base and J lost 13 bases. The germline V gene encodes CDR1 LNHNV and CDR2 YYDKDF (reference sequence). CDR3: CATSRGGGMVLGQFF. CDR3 nucleotide sequence: TGTGCCACCAGCAGAGGAGGGGGCATGGTTCTAGGCCAGTTCTTC.

This clonotype turned up a few times. V gene TRBV7-2 combines with J gene TRBJ2-2, with TRBD2 identical over 10 bases. Germline V gene sequence: CDR1 SGHTA, CDR2 FQGNSA. V shed 2 bases and J 4 bases; nucleotides not matched to a gene: 7. This CDR3 region has 17 residues. The CDR3 sequence is CASSLRAGGPGTGELFF. CDR3 bases: TGTGCCAGCAGCTTACGAGCGGGAGGGCCGGGCACCGGGGAGCTGTTTTTT.

This clonotype was recorded many times. The chain employs TRBV7-2 and TRBJ2-1, with 8 bases matching TRBD1. Germline V gene data show CDR1 as SGHTA and CDR2 as FQGNSA. V shed 1 base, J shed 8 bases, and the junction held 7 bases outside the gene matches. This CDR3 contains 15 residues. The CDR3 is CASSLVGQGPYEQFF. CDR3 in DNA: TGTGCCAGCAGCTTAGTCGGACAGGGCCCCTATGAGCAGTTCTTC. Combining the CDR3 with reference TRBV7-2 and TRBJ2-1 gives the whole variable domain GAGVSQSPSNKVTEKGKDVELRCDPISGHTALYWYRQSLGQGLEFLIYFQGNSAPDKSGLPSDRFSAERTGGSVSTLTIQRTQQEDSAVYLCASSLVGQGPYEQFFGPGTRLTVL.

A few counts support this clonotype. V and J are TRBV18 and TRBJ2-5, with a weak D call TRBD2 (6 bases). The CDR3 covers 16 residues. In germline, CDR1 is KGHSH, CDR2 LQKENI. With 3 bases removed from V and 4 bases from J, the gap between germline ends came to 18 bases. CDR3 region: CASSPLGGLIGETQYF. CDR3 nucleotide sequence: TGTGCCAGCTCACCCCTCGGGGGACTCATCGGAGAGACCCAGTACTTC.

DNA of the CDR3: TGTGCCAGCAGTTACTCACCGACTAGCGGGAGGTTTTACGAGCAGTACTTC. It translates to CASSYSPTSGRFYEQYF. The genes are TRBV6-5 and TRBJ2-7; TRBD2 matches at 13 bases. V lost 0 bases, J lost 4 bases, and 6 bases stayed unmatched. The length of the CDR3 is 17 residues. The germline CDR1 and CDR2 sequences are MNHEY and SVGAGI.

This clonotype was counted only a few times. This chain links TRBV12-3 or TRBV12-4 with TRBJ2-5, with TRBD2 identical over 7 bases. V lost 2 bases and J lost 0; bases outside the gene matches: 6. The CDR3 has 16 residues. Here the CDR3 DNA reads TGTGCCAGCAGTTTAAAGAGCGGGGCCTACCAAGAGACCCAGTACTTC. Translation: CASSLKSGAYQETQYF.

This clonotype was seen a handful of times. V is TRBV12-3 or TRBV12-4 and J is TRBJ2-4; D not certain. There are 11 residues in the CDR3. Trimming stripped 3 bases from V and 5 bases from J, with 2 bases between. The CDR3 sequence: CASSFQNIQYF. DNA of the CDR3: TGTGCCAGCAGTTTCCAAAACATTCAGTACTTC.

This clonotype was observed a handful of times. CDR3 nucleotide sequence: TGTGCCAGCAGCCAAGCGGTCTCGACTCGTACCTACGAGCAGTACTTC. Translated, it gives CASSQAVSTRTYEQYF. The chain joins TRBV14 to TRBJ2-7, with no clear D. Trimming shortened V by 1 base and J by 2 bases, and 15 bases separated the two germline ends. This CDR3 spans 16 amino acids. The germline V gene has CDR1 SGHDN and CDR2 FVKESK.

This sequence joins TRBV20-1 and TRBJ2-1; TRBD2 might be the D (5 bases). The CDR3 contains 13 residues. Germline assignment: CDR1 DFQATT and CDR2 SNEGSKA (reference sequence). Trimming stripped 0 bases from V and 12 bases from J, with 15 bases between. The CDR3 bases are TGCAGTGCTAGAGATGACCGGGAAGAAGGGCAGTTCTTC. It is translated as CSARDDREEGQFF.

In this sample, this clonotype turned up a few times. The rearrangement links TRBV10-3 to TRBJ1-2, with D maybe TRBD1 (5 bases). CDR3 size: 14 residues. Trimming took 4 bases from V and 6 from J, leaving 15 bases between them. Per the germline V gene, CDR1 is ENHRY and CDR2 is SYGVKD. This CDR3 is CAISGDPEADGYTF. CDR3 bases: TGTGCCATCAGTGGGGACCCCGAGGCGGATGGCTACACCTTC.

The table lists this clonotype with a few counts. V is TRBV13 and J is TRBJ2-5; TRBD2 matches at 7 bases. V lost 5 bases to trimming and J lost 7 bases; unmatched junction nucleotides: 10. CDR1 is PRHDT and CDR2 is FYEKMQ in the germline V gene (reference sequence). This CDR3 has 14 amino acids. The CDR3 protein is CASSPRTSGGTQYF. In nucleotides, the CDR3 is TGTGCCAGCAGCCCCCGGACTAGTGGCGGGACCCAGTACTTC.

The chain carries TRBV29-1 and TRBJ1-2, with no clear D. The CDR3 contains 14 residues. Per the germline V gene, CDR1 is SQVTM and CDR2 is ANQGSEA. Deletions cut 2 bases from V and 7 bases from J, with 17 bases between. The CDR3 protein is CSVEKSPPISGYTF. The DNA of the CDR3 is TGCAGCGTTGAAAAGTCCCCCCCTATAAGTGGCTACACCTTC. Based on the CDR3 plus reference TRBV29-1 and TRBJ1-2, the full variable domain is SAVISQKPSRDICQRGTSLTIQCQVDSQVTMMFWYRQQPGQSLTLIATANQGSEATYESGFVIDKFPISRPNLTFSTLTVSNMSPEDSSIYLCSVEKSPPISGYTFGSGTRLTVV.